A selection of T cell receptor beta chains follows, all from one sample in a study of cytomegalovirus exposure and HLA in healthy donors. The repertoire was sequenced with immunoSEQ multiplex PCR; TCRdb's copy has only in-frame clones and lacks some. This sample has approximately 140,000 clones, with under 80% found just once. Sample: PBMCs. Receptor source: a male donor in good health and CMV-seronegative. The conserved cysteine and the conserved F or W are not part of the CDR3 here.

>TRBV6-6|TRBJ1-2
ASSYSRGGIGYGYT
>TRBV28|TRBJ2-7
ASSTGLAGSYEQY
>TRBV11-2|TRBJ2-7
ASSLLAGMYHEQY
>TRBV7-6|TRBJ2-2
ASSFGQNTGELF
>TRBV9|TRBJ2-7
ASSTGTYEQY
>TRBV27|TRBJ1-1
ASISGQGGYLNTEAF
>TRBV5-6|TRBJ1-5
ASSLGTGGQPQH
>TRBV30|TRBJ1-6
ARSANRDRVESPLH
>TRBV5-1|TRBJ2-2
ASSSGLAGGKNTGELF
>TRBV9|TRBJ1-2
ASSVTGEVVGYT
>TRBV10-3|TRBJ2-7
AISESLGLEQY
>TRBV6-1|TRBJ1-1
ATLGKGEAF
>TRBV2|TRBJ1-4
ASRGGGSGEKLF
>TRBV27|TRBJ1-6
ASSFESRGPLPLH
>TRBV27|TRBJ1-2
ASSLRGGGYGYT
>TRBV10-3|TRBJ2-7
AISESRPSGNPYEQY
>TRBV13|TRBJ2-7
ASSFSTASGSPNEQY
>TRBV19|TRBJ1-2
ASSIRSIRGQAKNYGYT
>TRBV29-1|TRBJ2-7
SATGGASYEQY
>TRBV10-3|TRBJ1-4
AISESAGQGEEKLF
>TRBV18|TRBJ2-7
ASSPPRDNYEQY
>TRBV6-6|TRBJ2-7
ASSREVHLSYEQY
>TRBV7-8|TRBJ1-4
ASSLTEVSTNEKLF
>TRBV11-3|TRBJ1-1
ASSLGGRLGTEAF
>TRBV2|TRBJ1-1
ASSDPRMNTEAF
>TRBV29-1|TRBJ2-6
SVEQGGGANVLT
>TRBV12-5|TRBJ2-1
VALRGLAGGLYEQF
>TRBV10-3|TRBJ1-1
AISSQGANTEAF
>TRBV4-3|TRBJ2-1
ASSPQNGLAGGRGSYNEQF
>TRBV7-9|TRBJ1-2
ASSPALDGYT
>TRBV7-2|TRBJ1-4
ASSPQMDYEKLF
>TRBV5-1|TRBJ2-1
ASKSGRAAYNEQF
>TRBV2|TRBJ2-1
ASDRGPGEQF
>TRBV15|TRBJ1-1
ATSGEGVHTEAF
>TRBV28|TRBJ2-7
ASRRGLAVSYEQY
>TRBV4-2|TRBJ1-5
ASTLFVGNQPQH
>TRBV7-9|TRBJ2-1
ASSFPELAAYYNEQF
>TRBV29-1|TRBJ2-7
SVAPGQGSSYEQY
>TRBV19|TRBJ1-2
ASSIPPRDGYT
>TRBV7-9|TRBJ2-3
ASSSRDRGRGWGTQY
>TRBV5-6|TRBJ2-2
ASSFRLGQGNTGELF
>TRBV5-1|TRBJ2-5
ASSLSSGRETQY
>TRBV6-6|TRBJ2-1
ASSSLSGGARYEQF
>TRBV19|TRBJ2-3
ASSLDTNGAEPTDTQY
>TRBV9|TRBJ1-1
ASRAPGGYSEAF
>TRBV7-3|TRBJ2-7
ASIVAGDYEQY